The rows below give T cell receptor beta chains drawn from one sample of a study of blood T cell repertoires in COVID-19. The table came from immunoSEQ multiplex PCR; TCRdb's copy has only in-frame clones and leaves some out. The table lists roughly 150,000 clones, around four fifths of them singletons. The specimen sequenced was PBMCs or T cells enriched from blood (not recorded which). These receptors were taken from a middle-aged woman who had recovered from COVID-19. Both conserved end residues are part of each CDR3. The order of the fields is clone size, J gene, V gene, D gene, CDR3 DNA, CDR3 protein. D genes are given only for firm matches. Clone size appears in some rows only: once, few, many, or a class for an expanded clone.

NA,TRBJ1-2,TRBV9,NA,TGTGCCAGCAGCGTAGGGGGACAAGTCTATGGCTACACCTTC,CASSVGGQVYGYTF
NA,TRBJ1-1,TRBV2,NA,TGTGCCGGTGAGGTTGGGACTGAAGCTTTCTTT,CAGEVGTEAFF
once,TRBJ2-5,TRBV27,TRBD1,TGTGCCAGCAGTTGGGACAGCCAAGAGACCCAGTACTTC,CASSWDSQETQYF
NA,TRBJ1-2,TRBV19,NA,TGTGCCAGTAAATCTGGAGGGAACTACGGCTACACCTTC,CASKSGGNYGYTF
NA,TRBJ2-1,TRBV2,TRBD2,TGTGCCAGCAGTGCCTTTCTAGCGGGAGGGCCCTTGGAGCAGTTCTTC,CASSAFLAGGPLEQFF
NA,TRBJ2-5,TRBV3-1/TRBV3-2,TRBD2,TGTGCCAGCAGCCAGGGGACTAGCGGGGGGGCAGAAGAGACCCAGTACTTC,CASSQGTSGGAEETQYF
NA,TRBJ2-7,TRBV11-1,TRBD1,TGTGCCAGCAGCTTGTCCGGACAGGACTCCTACGAGCAGTACTTC,CASSLSGQDSYEQYF
NA,TRBJ1-4,TRBV18,NA,TGTGCCAGCTTGAGTTCATCTAATGAAAAACTGTTTTTT,CASLSSSNEKLFF
NA,TRBJ1-1,TRBV30,TRBD1,TGTGCCTGGAGTGTACGAGGAGGGGGCGGGAACACTGAAGCTTTCTTT,CAWSVRGGGGNTEAFF
NA,TRBJ2-3,TRBV2,NA,TGTGCCAGCAGTGAACGGGCGGGGGGACAGTCAGATACGCAGTATTTT,CASSERAGGQSDTQYF
NA,TRBJ2-3,TRBV6-5,NA,TGTGCCAGCAGCCAAGCGGGTGGGGCAGATACGCAGTATTTT,CASSQAGGADTQYF
NA,TRBJ1-2,TRBV9,NA,TGTGCCAGCAGCGTAGAGGGGTCCCCTCTCTATGGCTACACCTTC,CASSVEGSPLYGYTF
NA,TRBJ2-7,TRBV7-2,TRBD1,TGTGCCAGCAGCTTAGCGGGGGACAGCTCCTACGAGCAGTACTTC,CASSLAGDSSYEQYF
NA,TRBJ2-7,TRBV2,NA,TGTGCCAGCAGTGGATGGTCTGGTTCAGGGATCTACGAGCAGTACTTC,CASSGWSGSGIYEQYF
NA,TRBJ1-3,TRBV3-1/TRBV3-2,TRBD1,TGTGCCAGCAGCTTAAGACAGGGCCGCATGTATTTT,CASSLRQGRMYF
NA,TRBJ2-7,TRBV3-1/TRBV3-2,TRBD1,TGTGCCAGCAGCCAAGACGGGACAGCCTACGAGCAGTACTTC,CASSQDGTAYEQYF
NA,TRBJ1-1,TRBV29-1,NA,TGCAGCGTCAAGGCCAAGGAGGCTGAAGCTTTCTTT,CSVKAKEAEAFF
NA,TRBJ2-7,TRBV18,TRBD1,TGTGCCAGCTCACCACCCGGGACAGGGAATCCCTACGAGCAGTACTTC,CASSPPGTGNPYEQYF
NA,TRBJ1-1,TRBV5-6,NA,TGTGCCAGCAGCTTGGGGGCGGGCATGAACACTGAAGCTTTCTTT,CASSLGAGMNTEAFF
NA,TRBJ1-2,TRBV6-1,NA,TGTGCCAGCAGTGAACAGGTCTGGATACTCGACTATGGCTACACCTTC,CASSEQVWILDYGYTF
NA,TRBJ2-3,TRBV2,NA,TGTGCCAGCGGCCTGGGGGCAGGGAGCACAGATACGCAGTATTTT,CASGLGAGSTDTQYF
NA,TRBJ1-2,TRBV30,TRBD1,TGTGCCTGGTCGACAGGGGGTGGCTACACCTTC,CAWSTGGGYTF
many,TRBJ2-7,TRBV7-3,NA,TGTGCCAGCAGCTTAACGCCTCAGGGGTCTCTCGAGCAGTACTTC,CASSLTPQGSLEQYF
NA,TRBJ1-2,TRBV18,NA,TGTGCCAGCTCACCCCGACCCAGGAACATCCTTGACTATGGCTACACCTTC,CASSPRPRNILDYGYTF
NA,TRBJ2-7,TRBV30,NA,TGTGCCTGGAGCGGGGGCTCCTACGAGCAGTACTTC,CAWSGGSYEQYF
NA,TRBJ1-1,TRBV6-5,NA,TGTGCCAGCAGTTACGGGGGGGAGGGCACTGAAGCTTTCTTT,CASSYGGEGTEAFF
NA,TRBJ1-2,TRBV11-2,TRBD1,TGTGCCAGCAGTCAACGGGACAGGGACTATGGCTACACCTTC,CASSQRDRDYGYTF
NA,TRBJ1-5,TRBV2,NA,TGTGCCAGCAGCAGGGGTAATAGCAATCAGCCCCAGCATTTT,CASSRGNSNQPQHF
NA,TRBJ1-2,TRBV5-1,NA,TGCGCCAGCAGCTCTGAGACATCCTATGGCTACACCTTC,CASSSETSYGYTF
NA,TRBJ2-5,TRBV9,TRBD2,TGTGCCAGCAGCGCAGCGGGACCCTGGGAGACCCAGTACTTC,CASSAAGPWETQYF
NA,TRBJ2-5,TRBV27,TRBD2,TGTGCCAGCAGTTTATCGGTGGGACTAGCGGAAGAGACCCAGTACTTC,CASSLSVGLAEETQYF
NA,TRBJ1-5,TRBV5-5,NA,TGTGCCAGCAGCTTAAGCCAGGGAATTCAGCCCCAGCATTTT,CASSLSQGIQPQHF
NA,TRBJ1-2,TRBV2,NA,TGTGCCAGCAGTTTCAACAGGGAATATGGCTACACCTTC,CASSFNREYGYTF
NA,TRBJ2-3,TRBV18,NA,TGTGCCAGCTCACCAGTCCAGGGCTCAGATACGCAGTATTTT,CASSPVQGSDTQYF
NA,TRBJ2-3,TRBV13,TRBD1,TGTGCCAGCAGCTTCCCCACAGGGGGCACAGATACGCAGTATTTT,CASSFPTGGTDTQYF
NA,TRBJ2-5,TRBV6-1,NA,TGTGCCAGCAGTGAAGTTCAGGGAGGTTTCCAAGAGACCCAGTACTTC,CASSEVQGGFQETQYF
NA,TRBJ2-1,TRBV9,TRBD2,TGTGCCAGCAGCGTAGATACTAGCGGGAGGCCCAACTACAATGAGCAGTTCTTC,CASSVDTSGRPNYNEQFF
once,TRBJ1-2,TRBV27,NA,TGTGCCAGCAGTTCTATCGCAGGGGCTGGCTACACCTTC,CASSSIAGAGYTF
NA,TRBJ1-4,TRBV30,NA,TGTGCCTGGAGTGTCCGGGGGAATAATGAAAAACTGTTTTTT,CAWSVRGNNEKLFF
NA,TRBJ1-3,TRBV4-1,NA,TGCGCCAGCAGCCTCGACAGGTTCTCTGGAAACACCATATATTTT,CASSLDRFSGNTIYF
NA,TRBJ2-7,TRBV23-1,NA,TGCGCCAGCACCCGGGACACCCCCTACGAGCAGTACTTC,CASTRDTPYEQYF
NA,TRBJ2-3,TRBV30,NA,TGTGCCTGGAGTGTAGGCAGGGGAGAAGATACGCAGTATTTT,CAWSVGRGEDTQYF
NA,TRBJ1-4,TRBV10-3,NA,TGTGCCATCAGTGATCAGAATGAAAAACTGTTTTTT,CAISDQNEKLFF
few,TRBJ2-3,TRBV30,NA,TGTGCCTGGAGGGCCAGGCCACCCGCAGATACGCAGTATTTT,CAWRARPPADTQYF
NA,TRBJ2-1,TRBV2,NA,TGTGCCAGCATGGAGAGCTCCTACAATGAGCAGTTCTTC,CASMESSYNEQFF
NA,TRBJ2-5,TRBV5-4,NA,TGTGCCAGCAGCTTGGCCGTTGGGGCGGAGACCCAGTACTTC,CASSLAVGAETQYF
once,TRBJ2-7,TRBV7-9,TRBD1,TGTGCCAGCAGCATGACAGGGCTTGCCGACGAGCAGTACTTC,CASSMTGLADEQYF
NA,TRBJ1-5,TRBV27,TRBD1,TGTGCCAGCAGGGGGACAGGGAGCAATCAGCCCCAGCATTTT,CASRGTGSNQPQHF
NA,TRBJ1-3,TRBV27,TRBD1,TGTGCCAGCAGTTACACAGGGGACTCTGGAAACACCATATATTTT,CASSYTGDSGNTIYF
NA,TRBJ2-5,TRBV11-2,TRBD1,TGTGCCAGCAGACCAGGGACAGGGTCCATTCAAGAGACCCAGTACTTC,CASRPGTGSIQETQYF
once,TRBJ2-3,TRBV7-8,TRBD2,TGTGCCAGCAGCCTTCCGAGTAGCGGGGTGAGCACAGATACGCAGTATTTT,CASSLPSSGVSTDTQYF
NA,TRBJ1-1,TRBV11-2,NA,TGTGCCAGCAGCAGTGCTACACAGGGAAGAGGTAGAATGAACACTGAAGCTTTCTTT,CASSSATQGRGRMNTEAFF
NA,TRBJ2-2,TRBV30,TRBD1,TGTGCCTGGGCCGGGACAGGGACCGGGGAGCTGTTTTTT,CAWAGTGTGELFF
NA,TRBJ1-5,TRBV27,TRBD1,TGTGCCAGCAGTTTGACAGGGGGCTTTCAGCCCCAGCATTTT,CASSLTGGFQPQHF
once,TRBJ1-5,TRBV7-9,NA,TGTGCCAGCAGCTCGGTTGCGCAGCCCCAGCATTTT,CASSSVAQPQHF
NA,TRBJ2-1,TRBV18,TRBD2,TGTGCCAGCTCACCATTGGGACTAGCGGGAGCAAGCTCAAATGAGCAGTTCTTC,CASSPLGLAGASSNEQFF
NA,TRBJ2-7,TRBV19,TRBD2,TGTGCCAGTAGTATAAGACTAGCGGGAGATGCGCAGCAGTACTTC,CASSIRLAGDAQQYF